These 10 T cell receptor beta chains came from one sample sequenced in a study of T cells in Graves' hyperthyroidism and ophthalmopathy. RNA transcripts yielded amplified TCR beta CDR3 regions. Carried out on the TCR CDR3, a first-round RT-PCR used the HTBI primer set. TCRdb re-called the multiplex PCR reads through MiXCR, storing one row per CDR3 protein. The sample has more than 600,000 distinct CDR3 sequences, about 16% seen once. The sequenced sample was blood. The receptors here all came from a man between 18 and 29 years old with Graves' hyperthyroidism.

This chain uses TRBV4-3 with TRBJ2-7; the D gene is possibly TRBD2 (5 bases). CDR1 is LGHNA, CDR2 YSLEER, per germline. V lost 0 bases and J 4 bases, leaving 13 bases between the germline ends. This CDR3 region has 15 residues. DNA for the CDR3: TGCGCCAGCAGCCAAGACATCGGGAAATATTACGAGCAGTACTTC. Translating gives CASSQDIGKYYEQYF.

This clonotype was seen repeatedly, ten times or more. This rearrangement joins TRBV12-5 to TRBJ2-3, with 7 bases lining up with TRBD2. This CDR3 has 15 amino acids. The ends lost 1 base at V and 1 base at J; junction bases unmatched: 2. CDR1 is LGHNT and CDR2 is FRNRAP in the germline V gene. CDR3 nucleotides: TGTGCTAGTGGTTTGGGACTAGCTGGCACAGATACGCAGTATTTT. This sequence encodes CASGLGLAGTDTQYF.

In its sample, this clonotype was seen a few times. The chain has TRBV7-9 and TRBJ2-1; 13 bases map to TRBD2. Looked up from germline, CDR1 is SEHNR and CDR2 is FQNEAQ (reference sequence). The CDR3 is 16 amino acids. Trimming removed 5 bases from V and 7 bases from J; junction bases left unmatched: 8. CDR3 loop: CASSDGTSGTRNEQFF. The CDR3 DNA is TGTGCCAGCAGCGACGGGACTAGCGGGACTAGGAATGAGCAGTTCTTC.

Only a few counts were recorded for this clonotype. CDR3 bases: TGCGCCAGCAGCTTGAGATCAATTTCGGACAGGTCGCGTGCGAACACTGAAGCTTTCTTT. This encodes CASSLRSISDRSRANTEAFF. The gene calls are TRBV5-1 and TRBJ1-1; 7 bases align to TRBD1. This CDR3 has 20 amino acids. Germline V gene data show CDR1 as SGHRS and CDR2 as YFSETQ. The ends lost 1 base at V and 1 base at J; junction bases unmatched: 19.

This clonotype was counted at least ten times. The rearrangement joins TRBV27 to TRBJ2-3; possibly TRBD2 for D (6 bases). Per germline, CDR1 MNHEY and CDR2 SMNVEV (reference sequence). The CDR3 totals 16 residues. Trimming took off 5 bases at V and 1 base at J, with 16 bases between the two ends. The chain's CDR3 is CASSPLEGSGTDTQYF. CDR3 DNA: TGTGCCAGCAGTCCCCTGGAGGGCTCCGGCACAGATACGCAGTATTTT.

This chain uses TRBV5-5 with TRBJ2-7, with D unresolved. CDR3 length: 13 residues. The V gene's germline CDR1 is SGHKS and CDR2 YYEKEE (reference sequence). The germline V and J ends were trimmed by 0 bases and 6 bases, with 10 bases remaining between them. This CDR3 reads CASSLEGFGEQYF. CDR3 nucleotide sequence: TGTGCCAGCAGCTTGGAAGGATTCGGCGAGCAGTACTTC.

This clonotype showed up just a few times. Possible read error: a much larger clone is one base away. This sequence joins TRBV11-3 and TRBJ2-1, with 8 positions matching TRBD1. Germline V gene sequence: CDR1 SGHNT, CDR2 YENEEA. The CDR3 is 15 residues long. The CDR3 region has the DNA TGTGCCAGCAGCCCAGGGGGCAGTACCTACAATGAGCAGTTATTC. Its protein is CASSPGGSTYNEQLF.

This clonotype was counted only a few times. The chain combines TRBV5-1 with TRBJ2-3; 10 nucleotides align to TRBD2. The CDR3 runs 15 residues. Germline-derived CDR1 and CDR2 are SGHRS and YFSETQ. V was clipped by 4 bases and J by 5 bases; unmatched bases: 7. The CDR3, as DNA: TGCGCCAGCAGCCCAGGGACTAGCGCCGGAGATACGCAGTATTTT. This gives the protein CASSPGTSAGDTQYF.

This clonotype has a count of ten or more. The chain is built from TRBV13 and TRBJ1-1; perhaps TRBD1 as D (6 bases). The V end was cut by 1 base, the J end by 10 bases, with 13 bases between. CDR3 length equals 13 residues. The germline V gene has CDR1 PRHDT and CDR2 FYEKMQ (reference sequence). This CDR3 is CASSLEDSSGAFF. In DNA form, the CDR3 reads TGTGCCAGCAGCTTAGAGGACAGCTCCGGAGCTTTCTTT.

The chain links TRBV9 to TRBJ1-5, with D hard to call. The CDR3 is 14 residues long. CDR1 SGDLS and CDR2 YYNGEE come from the germline V gene. V lost 3 bases, J lost 5 bases, and 12 bases lay in between. DNA for the CDR3: TGTGCCAGCAGCGAGGGCGGCCCACATCAGCCCCAGCATTTT. As protein: CASSEGGPHQPQHF. The variable domain in full, with the rest retrieved from reference TRBV9 and TRBJ1-5, is DSGVTQTPKHLITATGQRVTLRCSPRSGDLSVYWYQQSLDQGLQFLIQYYNGEERAKGNILERFSAQQFPDLHSELNLSSLELGDSALYFCASSEGGPHQPQHFGDGTRLSIL.